This paragraph reports one TCR beta chain. What it binds is not known. The data were obtained in a study of metastatic and nonmetastatic thyroid tumors. The overall study: Repertoire data that came from the blood and tumor or nodule tissue of malignant and benign thyroid patients were compared.

Thyroid surgery was performed in patients who had received no treatment beforehand. General observations from the study: Across blood and tumor, TCR beta diversity in malignant thyroid tumors was reportedly significantly higher than in benign nodules.

Original data processing: The distant-metastasis classifier for papillary thyroid cancer was built from CDR3 differences across clinicopathological groups. TCRdb re-clonotyped the PCR reads through MiXCR. The V and J calls and clone size are TCRdb's, not the authors'. The sample holds over 10,000 clones, around 35% seen once. The CDR3 is 17 residues long. V trimming: 0 bases; J trimming: 5 bases; junction bases outside the gene matches: 12. Per germline, CDR1 MNHEY and CDR2 SVGAGI. The V gene is TRBV6-5, the J gene TRBJ2-7, with TRBD2 matching 8 bases. The sample consisted of tumor tissue. The sequence was collected from a male donor with papillary thyroid cancer or a benign thyroid nodule (not recorded which). Some clones in this sample may be carry-over from other donors' samples. The CDR3, as DNA: TGTGCCAGCAGTTACTCGACTAGGTTAGCGGGACTCAACGAGCAGTACTTC. It codes for CASSYSTRLAGLNEQYF.